The next 21 T cell receptor beta chains were all read from a single sample in a study of cytomegalovirus exposure and HLA in healthy donors. The primer mix had 60 Vbeta and 13 Jbeta primers. Only in-frame clones appear in the TCRdb table, and some are missing; sequencing was by immunoSEQ multiplex PCR. The sample consists of more than 95,000 clones, about 80% of them appearing once. Sequencing was done on a sample of PBMCs. The receptors shown here come from a woman aged 18 to 35 in good health and CMV-seropositive.

The chain combines TRBV7-6 with TRBJ1-2; D gene ambiguous. The CDR3 has 12 residues. V lost 4 bases and J 5 bases, leaving 8 bases between the germline ends. Germline V lookup: CDR1 SGHVS, CDR2 FNYEAQ. The CDR3 nucleotides read TGTGCCAGCAGCTCCGGTTTATATGGCTACACCTTC. Amino acids: CASSSGLYGYTF.

This rearrangement joins TRBV10-1 to TRBJ2-1; TRBD2 matches at 11 bases. The CDR3 consists of 16 residues. Trimming cost V 3 bases and J 4 bases; bases outside gene matches: 5. Germline-derived CDR1 and CDR2 are WNHNN and SYGVQD (reference sequence). The CDR3 sequence is CASSDGVAGGYNEQFF. The DNA of the CDR3 is TGCGCCAGCAGTGATGGGGTAGCGGGAGGGTACAATGAGCAGTTCTTC.

This clone was observed a handful of times. This chain links TRBV4-1 with TRBJ1-4; no clear D gene. The V and J ends lost 0 bases and 8 bases respectively, with 16 bases between them. The CDR3 runs 16 residues. CDR1 MGHRA and CDR2 YSYEKL come from the germline V gene. The CDR3 spells CASSQDPPSGGEKLFF. The CDR3 DNA is TGCGCCAGCAGCCAAGATCCCCCCTCAGGAGGAGAAAAACTGTTTTTT.

Comments on this clone: One junction end disagrees with the germline gene, perhaps due to a read error. The chain uses TRBV6-1 and TRBJ2-1; TRBD2 is a possible D gene (6 bases). This CDR3 is built from 14 residues. CDR1 and CDR2 from the germline V gene are MNHNS and SASEGT. The DNA of the CDR3 is TGTGCCAGCACCCTTGGGCGGGGTCTCAGTGAGCTGTTCTTC. This codes for CASTLGRGLSELFF.

The genes are TRBV30 and TRBJ1-2; D remains unclear. The germline V gene has CDR1 GTSNPN and CDR2 SVGIG (reference sequence). The CDR3 consists of 13 residues. V was trimmed by 0 bases and J by 4 bases, leaving 9 bases between them. CDR3 DNA: TGTGCCTGGAGTGTAGAGGGCCGCTATGGCTACACCTTC. It yields the protein CAWSVEGRYGYTF. Supplemented by reference TRBV30 and TRBJ1-2, the full variable domain reads SQTIHQWPATLVQPVGSPLSLECTVEGTSNPNLYWYRQAAGRGLQLLFYSVGIGQISSEVPQNLSASRPQDRQFILSSKKLLLSDSGFYLCAWSVEGRYGYTFGSGTRLTVV.

This clone appeared a few times. V and J are TRBV7-8 and TRBJ1-5; D perhaps matches TRBD1 (6 bases). The length of the CDR3 is 15 residues. V was clipped by 1 base and J by 5 bases, with 12 bases between them. Germline loops: CDR1 SGHVS, CDR2 FQNEAQ. The CDR3 protein is CASSLGVQGHQPQHF. CDR3 DNA: TGTGCCAGCAGCTTAGGAGTCCAGGGGCATCAGCCCCAGCATTTT. The whole variable domain, remainder taken from reference TRBV7-8 and TRBJ1-5, is GAGVSQSPRYKVAKRGQDVALRCDPISGHVSLFWYQQALGQGPEFLTYFQNEAQLDKSGLPSDRFFAERPEGSVSTLKIQRTQQEDSAVYLCASSLGVQGHQPQHFGDGTRLSIL.

The V and J genes are TRBV10-3 and TRBJ1-2; D remains ambiguous. Germline assignment: CDR1 ENHRY and CDR2 SYGVKD. The CDR3 length is 15 residues. Trimming cost V 0 bases and J 4 bases, with 12 bases left between them. CDR3 sequence reads: CAISESLEGGYGYTF. CDR3 in DNA: TGTGCCATCAGTGAGTCGTTGGAGGGCGGCTATGGCTACACCTTC.

The chain employs TRBV6-5 and TRBJ2-5; 14 bases align to TRBD2. V trimming: 2 bases; J trimming: 11 bases; junction bases outside the gene matches: 10. This CDR3 is built from 16 residues. Germline V lookup: CDR1 MNHEY, CDR2 SVGAGI. This CDR3 reads CASSYGTGLAGAMQYF. Here the CDR3 DNA reads TGTGCCAGCAGTTACGGAACGGGACTAGCGGGAGCGATGCAGTACTTC.

This clone occurred a few times. The gene calls are TRBV30 and TRBJ2-3; 7 bases line up with TRBD2. This CDR3 region has 15 residues. Germline V lookup: CDR1 GTSNPN, CDR2 SVGIG (reference sequence). V dropped 3 bases and J dropped 3; count of bases not matched to a gene: 9. The CDR3 nucleotides read TGTGCCTGGAGACTTTGGCGGGGAGGGACAGATACGCAGTATTTT. Translating gives CAWRLWRGGTDTQYF.

The chain combines TRBV27 with TRBJ2-1, with 10 bases that match TRBD2. This CDR3 is built from 18 residues. Unmatched junction bases numbered 10, after V lost 3 bases and J lost 2 bases. The V gene's germline CDR1 is MNHEY and CDR2 SMNVEV (reference sequence). CDR3 nucleotides: TGTGCCAGCAGTTTCTTAACCTCTAGCGGGAGCGCCTACAATGAGCAGTTCTTC. This codes for CASSFLTSSGSAYNEQFF.

This chain joins TRBV28 and TRBJ2-2, with 7 bases fitting TRBD2. The CDR3 runs to 15 residues. Per germline, CDR1 MDHEN and CDR2 SYDVKM. After removal of 2 bases from V and 1 base from J, the junction contained 1 base not matched to a gene. The CDR3 protein is CASSLQRGNTGELFF. CDR3 bases: TGTGCCAGCAGTTTACAGCGGGGGAACACCGGGGAGCTGTTTTTT.

This clone has only a few counts. The rearrangement links TRBV7-2 to TRBJ1-4; D not certain. The CDR3 is 14 residues long. Germline loops: CDR1 SGHTA, CDR2 FQGNSA. V lost 8 bases to trimming and J lost 0 bases, with 10 bases between them. CDR3 sequence: CASSRLPTNEKLFF. CDR3 nucleotide sequence: TGTGCCAGCTCGAGGCTGCCAACTAATGAAAAACTGTTTTTT. Filled out from reference TRBV7-2 and TRBJ1-4, the complete variable domain reads GAGVSQSPSNKVTEKGKDVELRCDPISGHTALYWYRQSLGQGLEFLIYFQGNSAPDKSGLPSDRFSAERTGGSVSTLTIQRTQQEDSAVYLCASSRLPTNEKLFFGSGTQLSVL.

About this clone itself: Other DNA sequences within the sample encode an identical CDR3. The rearrangement links TRBV28 to TRBJ2-7; 10 bases agree with TRBD2. The CDR3 is made up of 13 amino acids. Germline V gives CDR1 MDHEN, CDR2 SYDVKM. The junction had 3 bases not matched to a gene; V was cut back by 8 bases and J by 2 bases. The CDR3 protein is CASSSGRTYEQYF. CDR3 nucleotides: TGTGCCAGCTCTAGCGGGAGAACCTACGAGCAGTACTTC.

V is TRBV5-6 and J is TRBJ2-1, with unresolved D. This CDR3 is built from 14 residues. Germline V gene data show CDR1 as SGHDT and CDR2 as YYEEEE. With 3 bases removed from V and 14 bases from J, the gap between germline ends came to 21 bases. The CDR3: CASSSKADGGSEFF. CDR3 sequence (DNA): TGTGCCAGCAGCTCCAAAGCCGACGGCGGATCGGAGTTCTTC.

The gene calls are TRBV7-8 and TRBJ2-1, with D uncertain. The CDR3 is 15 amino acids. The germline CDR1 and CDR2 sequences are SGHVS and FQNEAQ. V lost 0 bases and J 4 bases, leaving 10 bases between the germline ends. CDR3 nucleotides: TGTGCCAGCAGCTTAGCCGGGTCGCAGTACAATGAGCAGTTCTTC. It yields the protein CASSLAGSQYNEQFF.

CDR3 coding DNA: TGCAGCGTTGGGGGTGGACAGGGGAACTCCTACGAGCAGTACTTC. Translation gives CSVGGGQGNSYEQYF. The rearrangement joins TRBV29-1 to TRBJ2-7; 9 positions agree with TRBD1. CDR3 length equals 15 residues. Trimming took 4 bases from V and 0 from J; bases not matched to a gene: 7. CDR1 is SQVTM, CDR2 ANQGSEA, per germline.

The gene calls are TRBV9 and TRBJ2-7; D not resolved. The CDR3 covers 14 residues. Germline V gene lookup returns CDR1 SGDLS and CDR2 YYNGEE. Trimming stripped 3 bases from V and 0 bases from J, with 10 bases between. CDR3 amino acids: CASSGQATSYEQYF. In DNA, the CDR3 is TGTGCCAGCAGCGGTCAGGCTACCTCCTACGAGCAGTACTTC.

J is TRBJ1-1 and V is TRBV27; D unclear. The CDR3 runs 10 residues. V was trimmed by 7 bases and J by 8 bases, leaving 8 bases between them. From germline, CDR1 is MNHEY and CDR2 SMNVEV (reference sequence). CDR3 DNA: TGTGCCAGCACGCCAGGAGAAGCTTTCTTT. It encodes CASTPGEAFF.

The V call is TRBV28, the J call TRBJ2-1, with 8 positions matching TRBD2. CDR3 length equals 13 residues. V gave up 8 bases and J gave up 8 bases; unmatched junction bases: 8. In germline, CDR1 is MDHEN, CDR2 SYDVKM. CDR3 amino acids: CASGEGLVDEQFF. The CDR3 nucleotides read TGTGCCAGCGGAGAGGGACTAGTCGATGAGCAGTTCTTC.

This chain uses TRBV6-1 with TRBJ1-5, with 7 bases matching TRBD1. This CDR3 is 16 amino acids long. The germline CDR1 and CDR2 sequences are MNHNS and SASEGT. V shed 4 bases and J 0 bases; nucleotides not matched to a gene: 6. The CDR3 sequence is CASSALTGISNQPQHF. CDR3 in DNA: TGTGCCAGCAGTGCTTTGACAGGGATTAGCAATCAGCCCCAGCATTTT.

Concerning this clone itself: The same CDR3 can be traced to other DNA sequences in this sample. The chain has TRBV9 and TRBJ2-3; 11 bases align to TRBD2. Germline-derived CDR1 and CDR2 are SGDLS and YYNGEE. The CDR3 is made up of 16 amino acids. The V segment lost 3 bases and the J segment 7 bases; nucleotides outside the gene matches: 10. CDR3 residues: CASSAPGLAGRNTQYF. For the CDR3, the DNA is TGTGCCAGCAGCGCGCCAGGACTAGCGGGTCGAAATACGCAGTATTTT.